This T cell receptor (beta chain) was obtained from a study of T-cell reconstitution after alpha-beta-depleted transplantation in children. In germline, CDR1 is SQVTM, CDR2 ANQGSEA. Trimming left V 7 bases short and J 3 bases short, with 19 bases between. The CDR3 totals 14 residues. The TCRbeta library was prepared with unique molecular identifiers. One entry per CDR3 protein, called by TCRdb with MiXCR from the PCR reads. The data hold around 530,000 distinct CDR3 sequences, with approximately 30% observed a single time. This clonotype was seen more than once but under ten times. The material was PBMCs from the stem cell graft donor, obtained from the stem cell graft. V and J are TRBV29-1 and TRBJ2-7; D is perhaps TRBD1 or TRBD2 (6 bases each). The TCR originated in a human donor who donated a stem cell graft to a child with aplastic anemia. CDR3 DNA sequence: TGCAGCGCTGTCCGCGGGACAACTAACTACGAGCAGTACTTC. Translation: CSAVRGTTNYEQYF.